This TCR beta chain was observed in a study of T cells in Graves' hyperthyroidism and ophthalmopathy. V gave up 6 bases and J gave up 1 base; unmatched junction bases: 5. The CDR3 runs to 14 residues. CDR1 SGHAT and CDR2 FQDESV come from the germline V gene (reference sequence). RNA transcripts gave rise to amplified TCR beta CDR3 regions. The TCR CDR3 was amplified in a first-round RT-PCR using the HTBI primer set. TCRdb reprocessed the multiplex PCR reads via MiXCR and lists one record per CDR3 protein. The data contain around 600,000 distinct CDR3 sequences, 13% to 15% of them singletons. This clonotype was counted at least ten times.

This TCR was sampled from a woman in her late teens or twenties with Graves' ophthalmopathy. The chain has TRBV11-1 and TRBJ2-5, with 7 bases matching TRBD1. The specimen sequenced was blood. DNA of the CDR3: TGTGCCAGCAGAAAGGGACAGCCCCAAGAGACCCAGTACTTC. It specifies CASRKGQPQETQYF.